This is a list of T cell receptor beta chains from one sample in a study of tumor and adjacent non-tumor tissue in lung cancer. TCRdb itself ran the multiplex PCR reads through MiXCR, one entry per CDR3 protein. Of some 99,000 distinct CDR3 sequences listed, about 63% are singletons. Material for sequencing was distant non-tumor lung tissue. Source of these receptors: a man aged 55 to 70 with non-small cell lung cancer. CDR3s include the opening cysteine and the closing phenylalanine or tryptophan. A D gene is named only where the DNA matches it firmly. Size is stated for part of the rows, as once, few or many counts, or as a class when the clone is expanded.

v_call,clone_size,j_call,d_call,cdr3_nt,cdr3_aa
TRBV12-3/TRBV12-4,many,TRBJ1-1,NA,TGTGCCAGCAGTTTGACATATAACACTGAAGCTTTCTTT,CASSLTYNTEAFF
TRBV11-2,NA,TRBJ2-2,TRBD2,TGTGCCAGCAACCGAGGACTAGCGGGGGGGGCCGGGGAGCTATTTTTT,CASNRGLAGGAGELFF
TRBV28,NA,TRBJ2-7,NA,TGTGCCAGCAGTCCCCTCCAAGTTGAACAGGGAGGCGAGCAGTACTTC,CASSPLQVEQGGEQYF
TRBV6-5,NA,TRBJ2-1,TRBD1,TGTGCCAGCAAAGTAAAGGGGGCGCGTGAGCAGTTCTTC,CASKVKGAREQFF
TRBV4-1,NA,TRBJ2-3,NA,TGCGCCAGCAGCCCTACAGTACCGCCCCTGACAAATACGCAGTATTTT,CASSPTVPPLTNTQYF
TRBV7-9,NA,TRBJ2-1,NA,TGTGCCAGCAGCTACAACAGGGTGAATGAGCAGTTCTTC,CASSYNRVNEQFF
TRBV20-1,few,TRBJ1-1,NA,TGCAGTGCTAGATGGGGAAACACTGAAGCTTTCTTT,CSARWGNTEAFF
TRBV29-1,many,TRBJ1-5,NA,TGCAGCGTTGGTCTCGGAACAGCTGGTCAGCCCCAGCATTTT,CSVGLGTAGQPQHF
TRBV7-3,once,TRBJ1-6,NA,TGTGCCAGCAGCCCCACCCCAGAGAAGAATTCACCCCTCCACTTT,CASSPTPEKNSPLHF
TRBV6-5,NA,TRBJ2-3,TRBD2,TGTGCCAGCAGTTACGGCGGGAGCGACAGAGATACGCAGTATTTT,CASSYGGSDRDTQYF
TRBV6-1,NA,TRBJ1-5,NA,TGTGCTAGCAGTCACCCCGACAACAGCAATCAGCACCAGCATTTT,CASSHPDNSNQHQHF
TRBV6-2/TRBV6-3,once,TRBJ1-5,NA,TGTGCCAGCAGTTACTCGAGGGGGACGCGTATCGATAAGCCCCAGCATTTT,CASSYSRGTRIDKPQHF
TRBV7-9,few,TRBJ2-7,NA,TGTGCCAGCAGCTCGACTACCGGGAGCTTGTACGAGCAGTACTTC,CASSSTTGSLYEQYF
TRBV28,once,TRBJ2-7,NA,TGTGCCAGCACCCGGGCCAGGGAGACATCCTACGAGCAGTACTTC,CASTRARETSYEQYF
TRBV12-3/TRBV12-4,NA,TRBJ2-6,NA,TGTGCCAGCAGCATGTTCAGGGGCTCTGGGGCCAACGCCCTGACTTTC,CASSMFRGSGANALTF
TRBV11-2,few,TRBJ2-1,NA,TGTGCCAGCAGCGCCCGGGACTTAAATCGGAATGAGCAGTTCTTC,CASSARDLNRNEQFF
TRBV2,NA,TRBJ2-7,TRBD2,TGTGCCAGCAGTGATAAGCGGGACGGGGGCTACGAGCAGTACTTC,CASSDKRDGGYEQYF
TRBV13,NA,TRBJ2-7,NA,TGTGCCAGCAGCTCTTTAGGGTCAGCCTACGAGCAGTACTTC,CASSSLGSAYEQYF
TRBV5-4,many,TRBJ2-1,TRBD2,TGTGCCAGCAGCTTGGCCCAAGCGGGGGGGCTGTATGAGCAGTTCTTC,CASSLAQAGGLYEQFF
TRBV5-5,NA,TRBJ1-4,NA,TGTGCCAGCAGCTCGAACGGGAATGAGAAACTGTTTTTT,CASSSNGNEKLFF
TRBV5-4,few,TRBJ1-2,NA,TGTGCCAGCAGCTTGGTTTCTACTGGGGGCTACGCCTTC,CASSLVSTGGYAF
TRBV29-1,NA,TRBJ2-1,NA,TGCAGCGTTGACAGCCTAGTGTGGGGGAAAGTTGTCAATGAGCAGTTCTTC,CSVDSLVWGKVVNEQFF
TRBV5-4,NA,TRBJ2-3,NA,TGCGCCAGCAACCCTTTGTCTAGCGTGGATACGCAGTATTTT,CASNPLSSVDTQYF
TRBV6-2/TRBV6-3,NA,TRBJ2-7,NA,TGTGCCAGCAGCTACATGGCGGTCCGCTTCTACGAGCAGTACTTC,CASSYMAVRFYEQYF